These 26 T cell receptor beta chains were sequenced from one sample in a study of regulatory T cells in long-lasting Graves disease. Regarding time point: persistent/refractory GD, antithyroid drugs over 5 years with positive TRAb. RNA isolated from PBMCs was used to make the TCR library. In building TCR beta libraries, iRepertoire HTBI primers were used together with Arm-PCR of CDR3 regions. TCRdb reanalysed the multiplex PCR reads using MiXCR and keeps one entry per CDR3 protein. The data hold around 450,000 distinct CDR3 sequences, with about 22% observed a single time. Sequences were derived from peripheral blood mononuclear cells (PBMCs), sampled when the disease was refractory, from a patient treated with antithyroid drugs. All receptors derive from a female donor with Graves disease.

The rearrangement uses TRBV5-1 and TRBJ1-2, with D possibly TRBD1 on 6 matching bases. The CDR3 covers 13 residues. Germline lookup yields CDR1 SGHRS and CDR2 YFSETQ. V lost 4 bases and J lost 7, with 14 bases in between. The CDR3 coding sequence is TGCGCCAGCAGCACTGAACAGGGAACTGGCTACACCTTC. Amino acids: CASSTEQGTGYTF. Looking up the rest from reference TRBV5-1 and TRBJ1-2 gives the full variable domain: KAGVTQTPRYLIKTRGQQVTLSCSPISGHRSVSWYQQTPGQGLQFLFEYFSETQRNKGNFPGRFSGRQFSNSRSEMNVSTLELGDSALYLCASSTEQGTGYTFGSGTRLTVV.

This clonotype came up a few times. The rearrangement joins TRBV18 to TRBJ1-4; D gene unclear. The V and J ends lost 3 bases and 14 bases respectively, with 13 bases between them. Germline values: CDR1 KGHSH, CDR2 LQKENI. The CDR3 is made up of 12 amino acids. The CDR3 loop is CASSPDSLGLFF. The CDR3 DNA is TGTGCCAGCTCACCTGACTCCCTTGGGCTGTTTTTT.

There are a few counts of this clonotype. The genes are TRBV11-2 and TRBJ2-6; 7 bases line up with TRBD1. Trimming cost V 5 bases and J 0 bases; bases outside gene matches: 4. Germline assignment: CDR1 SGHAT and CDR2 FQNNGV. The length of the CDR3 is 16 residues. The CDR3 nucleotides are TGTGCCAGCAGCCATGGGACAGCCTCTGGGGCCAACGTCCTGACTTTC. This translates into CASSHGTASGANVLTF. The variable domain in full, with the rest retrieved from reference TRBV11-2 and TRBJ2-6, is EAGVAQSPRYKIIEKRQSVAFWCNPISGHATLYWYQQILGQGPKLLIQFQNNGVVDDSQLPKDRFSAERLKGVDSTLKIQPAKLEDSAVYLCASSHGTASGANVLTFGAGSRLTVL.

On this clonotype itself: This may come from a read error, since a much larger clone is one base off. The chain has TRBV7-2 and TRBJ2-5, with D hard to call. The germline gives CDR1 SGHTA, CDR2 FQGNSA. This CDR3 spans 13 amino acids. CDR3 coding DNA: TGTGCCAGCATCCAGTGGGCCCAAGGGACCCAGTACTTC. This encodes CASIQWAQGTQYF.

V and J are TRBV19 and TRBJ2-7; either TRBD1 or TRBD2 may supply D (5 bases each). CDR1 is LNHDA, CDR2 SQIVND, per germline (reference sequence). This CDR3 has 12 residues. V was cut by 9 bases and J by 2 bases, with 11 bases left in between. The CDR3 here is CARLRGPYEQYF. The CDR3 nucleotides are TGTGCCAGACTGAGGGGCCCCTACGAGCAGTACTTC.

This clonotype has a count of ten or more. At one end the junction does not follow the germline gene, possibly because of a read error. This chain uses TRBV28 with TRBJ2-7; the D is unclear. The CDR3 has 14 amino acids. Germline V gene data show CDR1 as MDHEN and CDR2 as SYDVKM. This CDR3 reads CASSNPTFTYEQCF. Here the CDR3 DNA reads TGTGCCAGCAGCAACCCCACTTTCACCTACGAGCAGTGCTTC.

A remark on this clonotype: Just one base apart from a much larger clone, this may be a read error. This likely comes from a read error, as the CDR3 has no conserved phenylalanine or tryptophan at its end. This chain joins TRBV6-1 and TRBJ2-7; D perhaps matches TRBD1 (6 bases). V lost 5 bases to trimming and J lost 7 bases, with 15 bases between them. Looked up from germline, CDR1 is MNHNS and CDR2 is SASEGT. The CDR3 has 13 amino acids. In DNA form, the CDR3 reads TGTGCCAGCAGTCCCGGGACATTACCGGAGCAGTACCTC. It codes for CASSPGTLPEQYL.

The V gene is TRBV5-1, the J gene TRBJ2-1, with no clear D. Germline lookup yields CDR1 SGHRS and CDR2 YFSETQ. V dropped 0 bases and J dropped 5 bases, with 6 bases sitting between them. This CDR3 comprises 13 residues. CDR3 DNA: TGCGCCAGCAGCTTGGGGATTGACAATGAGCAGTTCTTC. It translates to CASSLGIDNEQFF.

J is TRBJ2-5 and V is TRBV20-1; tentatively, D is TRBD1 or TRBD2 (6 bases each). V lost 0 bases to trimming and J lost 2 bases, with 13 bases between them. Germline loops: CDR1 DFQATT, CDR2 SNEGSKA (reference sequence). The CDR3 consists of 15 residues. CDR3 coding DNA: TGCAGTGCTAGAGATTTTCGGAGGGGGCAAGAGACCCAGTACTTC. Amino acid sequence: CSARDFRRGQETQYF.

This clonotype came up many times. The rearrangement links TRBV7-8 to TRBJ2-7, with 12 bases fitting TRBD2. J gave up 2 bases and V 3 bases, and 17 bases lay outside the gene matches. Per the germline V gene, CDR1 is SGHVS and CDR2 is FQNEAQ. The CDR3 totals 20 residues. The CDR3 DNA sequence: TGTGCCAGCAGCTTCAGTAGACAGGGCGGACTAGCGGGACAACCCTACGAGCAGTACTTC. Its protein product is CASSFSRQGGLAGQPYEQYF.

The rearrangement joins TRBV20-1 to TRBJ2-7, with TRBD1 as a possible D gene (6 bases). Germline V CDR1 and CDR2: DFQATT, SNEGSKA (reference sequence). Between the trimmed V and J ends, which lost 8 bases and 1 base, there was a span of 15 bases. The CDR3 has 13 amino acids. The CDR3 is CSTHGTLSYEQYF. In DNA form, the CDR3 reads TGCAGTACCCACGGGACACTTTCCTACGAGCAGTACTTC.

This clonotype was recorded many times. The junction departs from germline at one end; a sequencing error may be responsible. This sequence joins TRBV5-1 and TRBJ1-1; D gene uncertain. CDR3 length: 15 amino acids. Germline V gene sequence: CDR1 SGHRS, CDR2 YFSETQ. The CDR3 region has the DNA TGCGCCAGCTCCTTAATGGAGTCGAGGAACTCTGAAGCTTTCTTT. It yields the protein CASSLMESRNSEAFF.

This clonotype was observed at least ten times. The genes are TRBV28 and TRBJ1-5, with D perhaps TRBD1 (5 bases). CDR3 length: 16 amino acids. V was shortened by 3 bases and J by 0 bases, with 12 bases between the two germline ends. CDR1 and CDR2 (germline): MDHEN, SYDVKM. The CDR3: CASSFVGGDSNQPQHF. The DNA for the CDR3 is TGTGCCAGCAGTTTTGTGGGGGGGGATAGCAATCAGCCCCAGCATTTT.

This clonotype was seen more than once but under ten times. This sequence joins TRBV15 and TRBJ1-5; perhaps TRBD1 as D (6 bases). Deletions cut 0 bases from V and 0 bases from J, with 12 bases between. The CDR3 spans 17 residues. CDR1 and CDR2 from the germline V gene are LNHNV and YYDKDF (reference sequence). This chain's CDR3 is CATSREVGTHSNQPQHF. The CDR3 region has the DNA TGTGCCACCAGCAGAGAGGTCGGGACACATAGCAATCAGCCCCAGCATTTT.

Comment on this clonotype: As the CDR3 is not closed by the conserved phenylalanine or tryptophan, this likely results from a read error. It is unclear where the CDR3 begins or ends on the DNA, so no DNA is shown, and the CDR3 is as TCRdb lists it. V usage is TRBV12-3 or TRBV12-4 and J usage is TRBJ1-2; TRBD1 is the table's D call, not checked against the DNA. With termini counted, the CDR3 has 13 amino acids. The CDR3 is CASSLKYPGPRTY.

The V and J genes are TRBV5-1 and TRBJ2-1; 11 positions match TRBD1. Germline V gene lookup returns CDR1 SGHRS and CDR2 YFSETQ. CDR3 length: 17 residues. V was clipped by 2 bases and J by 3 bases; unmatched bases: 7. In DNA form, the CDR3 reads TGCGCCAGCAGCTTCCCTAGGGACAGGGGGATCTACAATGAGCAGTTCTTC. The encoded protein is CASSFPRDRGIYNEQFF.

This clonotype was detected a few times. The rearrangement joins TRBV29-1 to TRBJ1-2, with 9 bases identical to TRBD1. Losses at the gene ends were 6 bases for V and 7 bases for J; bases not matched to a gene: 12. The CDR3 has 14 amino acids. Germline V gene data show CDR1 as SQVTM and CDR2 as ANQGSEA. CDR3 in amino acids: CSVLAGTGIFGYTF. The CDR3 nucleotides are TGCAGCGTATTGGCCGGGACAGGGATTTTTGGCTACACCTTC.

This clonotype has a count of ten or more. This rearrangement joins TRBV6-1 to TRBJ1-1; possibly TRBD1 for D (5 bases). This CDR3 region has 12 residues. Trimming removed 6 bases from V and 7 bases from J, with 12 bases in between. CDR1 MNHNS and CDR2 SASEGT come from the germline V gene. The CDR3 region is CASRPGDGEAFF. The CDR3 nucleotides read TGTGCCAGCAGGCCTGGGGACGGTGAAGCTTTCTTT.

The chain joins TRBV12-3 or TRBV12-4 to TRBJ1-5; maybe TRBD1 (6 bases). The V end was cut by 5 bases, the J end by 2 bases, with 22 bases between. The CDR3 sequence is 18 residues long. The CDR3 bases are TGTGCCAGCAGTAAAAGTCCGGGTCCGGGGGGCGGCAATCAGCCCCAGCATTTT. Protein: CASSKSPGPGGGNQPQHF.

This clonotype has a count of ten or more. Written as DNA, the CDR3 is TGCAGTGCCCCTAGCGGGACAAGCTACGAGCAGTACTTC. Residues: CSAPSGTSYEQYF. The chain employs TRBV20-1 and TRBJ2-7; the match to TRBD2 covers 9 bases. J lost 3 bases, V lost 6 bases, and 6 bases had no gene match. The CDR3 spans 13 residues. Germline V gives CDR1 DFQATT, CDR2 SNEGSKA (reference sequence).

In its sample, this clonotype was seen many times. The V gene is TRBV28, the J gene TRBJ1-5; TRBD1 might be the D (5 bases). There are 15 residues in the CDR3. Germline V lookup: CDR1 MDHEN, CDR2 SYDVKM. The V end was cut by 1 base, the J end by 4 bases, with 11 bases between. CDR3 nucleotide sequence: TGTGCCAGCAGTTTATCCCTCAGGGTAAATCAGCCCCAGCATTTT. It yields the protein CASSLSLRVNQPQHF.

CDR3 residues: CAIGTVGNQPQHF. CDR3 nucleotides: TGTGCCATAGGGACAGTCGGCAATCAGCCCCAGCATTTT. The V gene is TRBV24-1, the J gene TRBJ1-5; TRBD1 aligns across 7 bases. J gave up 2 bases and V 11 bases, and 5 bases lay outside the gene matches. Germline V gene sequence: CDR1 KGHDR, CDR2 SFDVKD. This CDR3 contains 13 residues.

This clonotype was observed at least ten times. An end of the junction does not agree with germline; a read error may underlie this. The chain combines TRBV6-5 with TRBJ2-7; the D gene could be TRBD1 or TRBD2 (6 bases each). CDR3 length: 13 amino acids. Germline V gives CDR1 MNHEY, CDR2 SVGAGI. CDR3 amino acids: CASSYSGAGEQYF. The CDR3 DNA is TGTGCCAGCAGCTACTCGGGGGCAGGCGAGCAGTACTTC.

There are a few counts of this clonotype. The CDR3 sequence: CASSPLTGKAEQFF. The CDR3 DNA reads as TGTGCCAGCAGCCCTCTTACGGGGAAAGCTGAGCAGTTCTTC. The chain carries TRBV11-2 and TRBJ2-1; possible D gene TRBD2, 5 bases. Germline CDR1 is SGHAT and CDR2 is FQNNGV. The CDR3 consists of 14 residues. Deletions cut 5 bases from V and 9 bases from J, with 17 bases between.

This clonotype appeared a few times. The CDR3 bases are TGCAGTGCGGTCCAGAGCTCTGGAAACACCATATATTTT. Amino acids: CSAVQSSGNTIYF. V usage is TRBV20-1 and J usage is TRBJ1-3; the D is unclear. Germline lookup yields CDR1 DFQATT and CDR2 SNEGSKA (reference sequence). The CDR3 extends over 13 amino acids. V lost 6 bases and J 0 bases, leaving 9 bases between the germline ends.

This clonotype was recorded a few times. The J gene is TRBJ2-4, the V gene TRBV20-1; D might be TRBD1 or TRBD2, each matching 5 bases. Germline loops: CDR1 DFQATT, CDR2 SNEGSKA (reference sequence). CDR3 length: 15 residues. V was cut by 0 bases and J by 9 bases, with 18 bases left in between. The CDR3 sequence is CSARDNPRGKGIQYF. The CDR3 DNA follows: TGCAGTGCTAGAGATAACCCCCGGGGCAAGGGCATTCAGTACTTC.